This TCR beta chain came from a study of Ad26.COV2.S vaccination and SARS-CoV-2 variants. Study outcomes and limitations: Substantial post-vaccination breadth of spike-specific CD8+ and CD4+ T cell responses was reported. Participants given vaccine showed non-spike TCR breadth similar to that of placebo recipients.

Noted treatment: 19 received Ad26.COV2.S at low or high dose, single or two shots; 5 received placebo; per-sample allocation not given. Sampling was done on day 63 after the first vaccine or placebo injection. In Boston, the donor was an adult between 18-55 years of age. For this clone: Its target is unknown.

The protocol was immunoSEQ multiplex PCR, while the TCRdb copy is restricted to in-frame clones and leaves out a portion. The sample contains about 680,000 clones, around 89% of which appear only once. This CDR3 comprises 16 residues. Germline V gene sequence: CDR1 SGHRS, CDR2 YFSETQ. The junction had 14 bases not matched to a gene; V was cut back by 4 bases and J by 5 bases. Here the sequenced sample was peripheral blood, taken in a trial of Ad26.COV2.S vaccine versus placebo. The receptor's source is a person between 18 and 60 years old who received the Ad26.COV2.S COVID-19 vaccine or a placebo. The V and J genes are TRBV5-1 and TRBJ1-1, with TRBD1 identical over 7 bases. The CDR3 loop is CASSMPTGAAGTEAFF. In DNA form, the CDR3 reads TGCGCCAGCAGCATGCCCACAGGGGCCGCTGGAACTGAAGCTTTCTTT.